The entry that follows covers one T cell receptor beta chain sequence. Its matching antigen is unknown. The repertoire was sequenced with immunoSEQ multiplex PCR; TCRdb's copy has only in-frame clones and lacks some. The profile shows under 45,000 clones, 77% of them singletons. CDR1 ENHRY and CDR2 SYGVKD come from the germline V gene. The V and J ends lost 1 base and 7 bases, in that order; junction bases with no gene match: 12. The CDR3 loop spans 16 amino acids. These data belong to a study of vaccination effects on CD4 cells after COVID-19. With the ViraFEST assay, the study expanded antigen-specific CD4+ T cells using viral peptide pools, then sequenced them. Isolating CD4+ T cells followed more than 9 days of culture. Testing of the vaccine recipients showed negative nucleocapsid antibodies and no prior SARS-CoV-2 infection. Days 3 and 7 saw half the medium replaced with IL-2 medium.

V usage is TRBV10-3 and J usage is TRBJ1-2; 7 nucleotides match TRBD1. The source was CD4+ T cells from PBMCs cultured with HCoV-NL63 spike peptides, collected before COVID-19 vaccination. The clonotype comes from a human donor who received a COVID-19 vaccine. The CDR3 protein is CAISELGRQGPGGYTF. The DNA for the CDR3 is TGTGCCATCAGTGAGTTAGGAAGACAGGGCCCGGGTGGCTACACCTTC.